This entry concerns a single T cell receptor (beta chain). The antigen it recognizes is unknown. Base qualities are not provided; no much larger clone lies one nucleotide away. Measured from the cysteine to the phenylalanine, the CDR3 is 15 residues long. CDR3 DNA only is kept here, 45 bases in frame from base 1. From a lookup of the germline V gene (reference sequence), CDR1 and CDR2 are LNHDA and SQIVND. V loses 0 bases, J loses 4 bases, and the germline ends lie 12 bases apart. Receptor libraries were prepared by the immunoSEQ multiplex PCR assay. The hsTCRB Kit was used according to the manufacturer's protocol to amplify rearranged TCR beta chain sequences. TCRB libraries were sequenced on an Illumina MiSeq. The paper's processing steps were these. The proprietary platform of the kit vendor was used for demultiplexing, trimming and gene mapping. The source is immuneACCESS, and TCRdb retained only in-frame sequences with V and J called. Part of the clones is not carried over; for the studies checked, unresolved V genes explain less than half of this, and the remainder is unexplained. V, J and clone size were drawn from that table, and D and trimming were deduced from the DNA. Recorded for this sample are some 33,000 clones; roughly 80% of them occurred a single time. Clones ranked in the top ten supply roughly 10% of the sample.

The data are from a study of a mutant IDH1 vaccine in newly diagnosed glioma (dated by TCRdb to the early 2020s). Concerning the study at large: Vaccination was initiated 4-6 weeks after radiotherapy alone, or concurrently with temozolomide cycles in the chemotherapy-containing groups. Peripheral blood samples were drawn at six visits, namely V03 (baseline), V05, V07, V10, V12 and V13. Before enrollment, patients had received standard therapy of radiotherapy alone, temozolomide alone, or radiochemotherapy with temozolomide; most received the combination. For exploratory analyses, longitudinal TCRB deep sequencing was carried out in roughly 23 treated patients wherever samples were available. Of the roughly 30 treated patients, approximately 60% were male and approximately 40% were female, and the mean age was 40.4 years. Visit V12 was the week-35 safety follow-up and visit V13 was the week-47 end of study.

The sample's time point label is to be understood as: week 35, safety follow-up. Each vaccine dose was 300 ug of a 20-mer mutant IDH1 peptide in Montanide, given subcutaneously with topical imiquimod. Eight vaccinations were administered to patients in weeks 1, 3, 5, 7, 11, 15, 19 and 23, corresponding to visits V03 through V10. Newly diagnosed WHO grade 3 or 4 IDH1-mutant astrocytomas showing loss of nuclear ATRX were present in the donors. The samples were drawn from NOA16, a multicentre, single-arm, open-label phase I trial in Germany that tested a mutant IDH1 peptide vaccine in humans for the first time. The DNeasy Blood and Tissue Kit was used to extract genomic DNA from EDTA blood for TCRB sequencing. Results the study describes overall, beyond this receptor: It was noted by the authors that analyses of patient blood samples could not be reproduced owing to sample limitations. PBMC samples for TCRB deep sequencing were selected based on availability. Immune responses induced by the vaccine were seen in roughly 95% of patients across multiple MHC alleles. Pseudoprogression seemed to be unrelated to changes in the top peripheral T cell clonotypes found by TCRB sequencing.

This sequence was found in a woman aged 25 to 39 with glioma. Some clones in this sample may be carry-over from other donors' samples. Sample: PBMCs, taken from a glioma patient whose treatment included an IDH1 peptide vaccine. The V and J genes are TRBV19 and TRBJ1-1, and TRBD1 may be the D gene, going by 5 matching bases. The CDR3 is CASSIDGASVTEAFF. Here is the DNA: TGTGCCAGTAGTATAGACGGGGCGTCGGTCACTGAAGCTTTCTTT.